The 22 T cell receptor beta chains reported below all come from one sample, sequenced in a study of cytomegalovirus exposure and HLA in healthy donors. PCR used 60 Vbeta primers and 13 Jbeta primers. Assay used: immunoSEQ multiplex PCR; TCRdb lists only in-frame clones, some missing. The table has approximately 190,000 clones, approximately 81% seen once. Material: PBMCs. Source of these receptors: a man in his fifties or sixties in good health and CMV-seronegative.

This rearrangement joins TRBV29-1 to TRBJ2-3; TRBD2 aligns across 10 bases. The J segment lost 9 bases and the V segment lost 4 bases, leaving 7 bases of the junction unmatched. From germline, CDR1 is SQVTM and CDR2 ANQGSEA. The CDR3 covers 13 residues. This CDR3 reads CSVGSSGGETQYF. The CDR3 DNA reads as TGCAGCGTTGGCTCTAGCGGGGGTGAGACGCAGTATTTT.

The sample holds a few counts of this clone. The chain uses TRBV9 and TRBJ1-2, with D possibly being TRBD1 (5 bases). The CDR3 covers 17 residues. CDR1 SGDLS and CDR2 YYNGEE come from the germline V gene. The ends were cut back, 3 bases at V and 1 base at J, with 19 bases in the middle. CDR3 loop: CASSGDSSITNNYGYTF. CDR3 bases: TGTGCCAGCAGCGGCGACAGTTCAATTACAAATAACTATGGCTACACCTTC.

This clone turned up a few times. The rearrangement uses TRBV7-3 and TRBJ2-2; D is possibly TRBD1 (7 bases). V was clipped by 2 bases and J by 4 bases, with 17 bases between them. Germline CDR1 SGHTA, CDR2 FQGTGA. CDR3 size: 17 residues. Written as DNA, the CDR3 is TGTGCCAGCAGCTTAGTCGGCGGGAAGGGGGCCACCGGGGAGCTGTTTTTT. Its translation is CASSLVGGKGATGELFF.

The gene calls are TRBV7-9 and TRBJ1-1; D gene uncertain. With 2 bases removed from V and 6 bases from J, the gap between germline ends came to 7 bases. In germline, CDR1 is SEHNR, CDR2 FQNEAQ (reference sequence). The CDR3 is 12 amino acids. CDR3 sequence: CASSLTRAEAFF. CDR3 DNA: TGTGCCAGCAGCTTAACCCGGGCTGAAGCTTTCTTT.

This sequence joins TRBV11-1 and TRBJ2-7, with TRBD2 identical over 8 bases. This CDR3 has 15 residues. Germline trimming cut 1 base from V and 3 bases from J; bases unmatched to any gene: 5. The germline CDR1 and CDR2 sequences are SGHAT and FQDESV (reference sequence). CDR3 sequence reads: CASSLGGGGLYEQYF. The CDR3 DNA sequence: TGTGCCAGCAGCTTAGGAGGCGGGGGGCTCTACGAGCAGTACTTC.

The chain links TRBV6-1 to TRBJ2-6; tentative D call: TRBD1 (6 bases). This CDR3 contains 16 residues. From germline, CDR1 is MNHNS and CDR2 SASEGT. V lost 4 bases and J lost 4, with 14 bases in between. CDR3 in DNA: TGTGCCAGCAGTGTAATGGACAGCCCCGGGGCCAACGTCCTGACTTTC. This encodes CASSVMDSPGANVLTF.

V is TRBV10-1 and J is TRBJ2-5; 7 bases agree with TRBD1. Germline-derived CDR1 and CDR2 are WNHNN and SYGVQD (reference sequence). The CDR3 runs to 13 residues. V lost 5 bases, J lost 7 bases, and 7 bases stayed unmatched. CDR3 DNA: TGCGCCAGCAGTAAACAGGGGTCCGGGACCCAGTACTTC. Residues: CASSKQGSGTQYF.

The chain combines TRBV6-4 with TRBJ2-7, with D uncertain. This CDR3 is built from 16 residues. V was trimmed by 0 bases and J by 3 bases, leaving 15 bases between them. Per the germline V gene, CDR1 is MRHNA and CDR2 is SNTAGT. CDR3 in amino acids: CASSDSSAGKIYEQYF. The CDR3 nucleotides are TGTGCCAGCAGTGACTCGTCGGCAGGAAAGATCTACGAGCAGTACTTC.

This clone was counted only a few times. The V gene is TRBV4-2, the J gene TRBJ1-2; 8 nucleotides align to TRBD1. Trimming cost V 4 bases and J 2 bases; bases outside gene matches: 6. CDR3 size: 15 residues. Germline lookup yields CDR1 LGHNA and CDR2 YNFKEQ. CDR3: CASSLSTGANYGYTF. In nucleotides, the CDR3 is TGTGCCAGCAGCCTATCGACAGGGGCCAACTATGGCTACACCTTC.

The chain is built from TRBV18 and TRBJ2-2, with D unresolved. The germline CDR1 and CDR2 sequences are KGHSH and LQKENI. The CDR3 is 16 residues long. V was pared by 3 bases and J by 0 bases, with 11 bases between. The CDR3 DNA follows: TGTGCCAGCTCACCGTTTGAGCCGACGAACACCGGGGAGCTGTTTTTT. Its protein is CASSPFEPTNTGELFF.

This clone was observed a handful of times. Here the CDR3 DNA reads TGTGCCAGCAGTTTACAGGGACATCTTAAGAACGAGCAGTACTTC. Translation gives CASSLQGHLKNEQYF. The chain carries TRBV27 and TRBJ2-7; weak D call: TRBD1 (6 bases). CDR1 MNHEY and CDR2 SMNVEV come from the germline V gene (reference sequence). The CDR3 loop spans 15 amino acids. Trimming stripped 2 bases from V and 5 bases from J, with 16 bases between.

The chain is built from TRBV11-1 and TRBJ1-1, with TRBD1 as a possible D gene (6 bases). The CDR3 totals 14 residues. Germline lookup yields CDR1 SGHAT and CDR2 FQDESV (reference sequence). V shed 0 bases and J shed 6 bases, with 11 bases lying between them. CDR3 residues: CASSLAARGAEAFF. The CDR3 region has the DNA TGTGCCAGCAGCTTAGCGGCCAGGGGCGCTGAAGCTTTCTTT.

This clone appeared a single time. The chain couples TRBV7-2 to TRBJ2-3, with D maybe TRBD2 (6 bases). Trimming pared 5 bases from V and 9 bases from J, leaving 9 bases between. The CDR3 runs to 11 residues. CDR1 and CDR2 from the germline V gene are SGHTA and FQGNSA. The CDR3, as DNA: TGTGCCAGCAGCGCGGCGGGGACGCAGTATTTT. It specifies CASSAAGTQYF.

The chain carries TRBV15 and TRBJ2-2; 14 nucleotides align to TRBD2. CDR3 size: 16 residues. Germline V gives CDR1 LNHNV, CDR2 YYDKDF (reference sequence). The J segment lost 6 bases and the V segment lost 7 bases, leaving 7 bases of the junction unmatched. Here the CDR3 DNA reads TGTGCCACCATGGGCAGACTAGCGGGGGGGCCCGGGGAGCTGTTTTTT. Translation: CATMGRLAGGPGELFF.

The chain uses TRBV9 and TRBJ2-2; 12 nucleotides line up with TRBD2. V lost 0 bases to trimming and J lost 0 bases; unmatched junction nucleotides: 0. CDR3 size: 17 residues. Germline V gene sequence: CDR1 SGDLS, CDR2 YYNGEE. DNA for the CDR3: TGTGCCAGCAGCGTAGCTAGCGGGGGGGCGAACACCGGGGAGCTGTTTTTT. Protein: CASSVASGGANTGELFF.

J is TRBJ2-1 and V is TRBV7-3, with 7 positions matching TRBD1. Germline trimming cut 5 bases from V and 6 bases from J; bases unmatched to any gene: 10. The germline CDR1 and CDR2 sequences are SGHTA and FQGTGA. This CDR3 has 15 amino acids. The CDR3 is CASSPAGTETNEQFF. The CDR3 DNA sequence: TGTGCCAGCAGCCCCGCCGGGACAGAGACCAATGAGCAGTTCTTC.

This clone was recorded a few times. The CDR3 sequence is CASSQDPPGQGPRGEQFF. DNA for the CDR3: TGCGCCAGCAGCCAAGATCCTCCGGGACAGGGACCCCGGGGTGAGCAGTTCTTC. The chain employs TRBV4-3 and TRBJ2-1, with 9 bases lining up with TRBD1. In germline, CDR1 is LGHNA, CDR2 YSLEER. V trimming: 0 bases; J trimming: 9 bases; junction bases outside the gene matches: 15. CDR3 length equals 18 residues.

V gene TRBV19 combines with J gene TRBJ1-2, with 7 bases lining up with TRBD1. CDR3 length: 15 residues. V was clipped by 4 bases and J by 1 base; unmatched bases: 6. Looked up from germline, CDR1 is LNHDA and CDR2 is SQIVND (reference sequence). CDR3 amino acids: CASSRRDSVNYGYTF. CDR3 nucleotide sequence: TGTGCCAGTAGTAGGCGGGACAGCGTTAACTATGGCTACACCTTC.

The gene calls are TRBV18 and TRBJ2-6; 7 nucleotides line up with TRBD1. J gave up 4 bases and V 2 bases, and 5 bases lay outside the gene matches. Germline CDR1 and CDR2: KGHSH and LQKENI. CDR3 length: 16 amino acids. The CDR3 loop is CASSPGRGFGANVLTF. CDR3 DNA: TGTGCCAGCTCACCAGGCAGGGGGTTCGGGGCCAACGTCCTGACTTTC.

The chain joins TRBV11-2 to TRBJ2-1, with no clear D. The V gene lost 2 bases and the J gene lost 2 bases, with 13 bases spanning the gap. Germline CDR1 SGHAT, CDR2 FQNNGV. The CDR3 sequence is 16 residues long. The DNA of the CDR3 is TGTGCCAGCAGCTTATTCCGCGCCACTGCCTACAATGAGCAGTTCTTC. Protein product: CASSLFRATAYNEQFF.

The chain links TRBV27 to TRBJ1-1; tentative D call: TRBD1 (5 bases). Germline V gene sequence: CDR1 MNHEY, CDR2 SMNVEV (reference sequence). The CDR3 is made up of 13 amino acids. Trimming pared 10 bases from V and 4 bases from J, leaving 16 bases between. CDR3 sequence: CATRGLWGTEAFF. CDR3 in DNA: TGTGCCACCCGGGGACTCTGGGGCACTGAAGCTTTCTTT.

The rearrangement uses TRBV19 and TRBJ2-7; D remains unclear. This CDR3 spans 14 amino acids. Deletions cut 3 bases from V and 1 base from J, with 10 bases between. Germline lookup yields CDR1 LNHDA and CDR2 SQIVND (reference sequence). CDR3 nucleotides: TGTGCCAGTAGTATGGCGGTAAAGTCCTACGAGCAGTACTTC. Translating gives CASSMAVKSYEQYF.